This TCR beta chain was observed in a study of blood T cell repertoires in COVID-19. This CDR3 region has 16 residues. V shed 3 bases, J shed 6 bases, and the junction held 7 bases outside the gene matches. The V gene's germline CDR1 is SGHRS and CDR2 YFSETQ. Some clones are missing from TCRdb's copy, which holds only in-frame ones; the method was immunoSEQ multiplex PCR. The sample carries fewer than 200,000 clones, roughly 82% recorded once. The sequence derives from a woman aged 55-70 years with acute COVID-19. The V call is TRBV5-1, the J call TRBJ2-2; 11 positions agree with TRBD2. Sequenced: PBMCs or T cells enriched from blood (not recorded which). CDR3 DNA sequence: TGCGCCAGCAGCTCGGGGGGACTAGCGGTAGCCGGGGAGCTGTTTTTT. This encodes CASSSGGLAVAGELFF.